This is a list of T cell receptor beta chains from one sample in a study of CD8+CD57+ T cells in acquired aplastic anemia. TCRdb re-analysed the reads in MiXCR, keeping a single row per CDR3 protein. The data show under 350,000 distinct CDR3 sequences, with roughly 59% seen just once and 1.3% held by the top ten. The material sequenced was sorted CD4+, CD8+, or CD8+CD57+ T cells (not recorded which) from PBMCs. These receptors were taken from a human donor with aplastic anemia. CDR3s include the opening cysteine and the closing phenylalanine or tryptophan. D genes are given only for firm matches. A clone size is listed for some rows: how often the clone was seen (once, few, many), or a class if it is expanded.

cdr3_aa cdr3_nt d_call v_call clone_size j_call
CASRRDRGERQPQHF TGTGCCAGCAGGCGGGACAGGGGGGAACGGCAGCCCCAGCATTTT TRBD1 TRBV2 many TRBJ1-5
CASSYSQGLNEKLFF TGTGCCAGCAGTTACTCCCAGGGTCTTAATGAAAAACTGTTTTTT . TRBV10-3 . TRBJ1-4
CASSPGTSGGPVLWEQYF TGTGCCAGCAGCCCGGGGACTAGCGGGGGCCCGGTACTGTGGGAGCAGTACTTC TRBD2 TRBV11-2 . TRBJ2-7
CASTRPGGEQYF TGTGCCAGCACCCGGCCGGGGGGCGAGCAGTACTTC TRBD2 TRBV7-9 . TRBJ2-7
CASSLALLASGSSGEQYF TGTGCCAGCAGCTTAGCGTTGTTGGCTAGCGGGAGTTCGGGCGAGCAGTACTTC TRBD2 TRBV7-9 . TRBJ2-7
CSVEEGLAHHEQYF TGCAGCGTTGAAGAGGGACTAGCCCACCACGAGCAGTACTTC TRBD2 TRBV29-1 . TRBJ2-7
CSASSGSGSYNEQFF TGCAGTGCTAGTAGCGGGTCTGGCTCCTACAATGAGCAGTTCTTC TRBD2 TRBV20-1 . TRBJ2-1
CATSARTGGSQYGYTF TGTGCCACCAGTGCCAGGACAGGGGGATCCCAATATGGCTACACCTTC TRBD1 TRBV24-1 . TRBJ1-2
CASSPRVGSYEQYF TGTGCCAGCAGCCCGCGGGTGGGTTCCTACGAGCAGTACTTC . TRBV7-9 . TRBJ2-7
CSAIAGGPNEQYF TGCAGTGCTATAGCGGGGGGGCCCAACGAGCAGTACTTC TRBD2 TRBV20-1 . TRBJ2-7
CATSEPPGLADTDTQYF TGTGCCACCAGTGAACCTCCGGGACTAGCGGATACAGATACGCAGTATTTT TRBD2 TRBV24-1 . TRBJ2-3
CASSYGFEETQYF TGTGCCAGCAGTTACGGGTTCGAAGAGACCCAGTACTTC . TRBV6-5 . TRBJ2-5
CASSRDRGNSPLHF TGCGCCAGCAGCCGGGACAGGGGTAATTCACCCCTCCACTTT TRBD1 TRBV10-1 many TRBJ1-6
CASSERGFGGTQYF TGTGCCAGCAGTGAACGGGGGTTCGGGGGGACCCAGTACTTC . TRBV25-1 . TRBJ2-5
CASSESPGELSNQPQHF TGTGCCAGCAGTGAATCCCCAGGGGAGTTAAGCAATCAGCCCCAGCATTTT . TRBV2 many TRBJ1-5
CASGRTIYNEQFF TGTGCCAGCGGTAGGACGATCTACAATGAGCAGTTCTTC . TRBV11-2 many TRBJ2-1
CASSWAGDNEQFF TGTGCCAGTAGTTGGGCGGGGGACAATGAGCAGTTCTTC TRBD2 TRBV19 few TRBJ2-1
CASSFPETVETQYF TGTGCCAGCAGCTTTCCCGAGACTGTAGAGACCCAGTACTTC . TRBV5-8 many TRBJ2-5